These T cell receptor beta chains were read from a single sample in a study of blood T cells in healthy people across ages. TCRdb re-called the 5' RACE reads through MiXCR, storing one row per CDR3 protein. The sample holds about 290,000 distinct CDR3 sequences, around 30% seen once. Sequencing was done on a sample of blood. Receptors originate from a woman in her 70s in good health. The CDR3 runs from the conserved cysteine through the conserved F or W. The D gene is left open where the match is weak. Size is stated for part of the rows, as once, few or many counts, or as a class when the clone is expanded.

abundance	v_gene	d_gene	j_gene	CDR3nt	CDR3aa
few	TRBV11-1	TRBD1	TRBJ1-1	TGTGCCAGCAGCCTCGACAGGGTTGAAGCTTTCTTT	CASSLDRVEAFF
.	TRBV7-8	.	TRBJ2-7	TGTGCCAGCGGGGACTGGAGCTACGAGCAGTACTTC	CASGDWSYEQYF
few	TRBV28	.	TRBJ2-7	TGTGCCAGCAGGGCCGACTACGAGCAGTACTTC	CASRADYEQYF
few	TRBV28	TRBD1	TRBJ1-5	TGTGCCAGCAGTTGGGGGACAGGGCCTATACAGCCCCAGCATTTT	CASSWGTGPIQPQHF
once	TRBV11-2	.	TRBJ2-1	TGTGCCAGCAGCCGCTTCCCGGGACAAGGAAACAATGAGCAGTTCTTC	CASSRFPGQGNNEQFF
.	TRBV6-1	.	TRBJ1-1	TGTGCCAGCAGCAGGGGTTTCACTGAAGCTTTCTTT	CASSRGFTEAFF
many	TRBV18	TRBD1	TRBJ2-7	TGTGCCAGCTCACAACCGGGACAGGGAAGCTCCTACGAGCAGTACTTC	CASSQPGQGSSYEQYF
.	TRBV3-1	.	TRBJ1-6	TGTGCCAGCAGCCAAGCGACCAATTCACCCCTCCACTTT	CASSQATNSPLHF
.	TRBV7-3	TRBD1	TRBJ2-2	TGTGCCAGCAGCTTAATGGGACAGAGTCTTAGCGGGGAGCTGTTTTTT	CASSLMGQSLSGELFF
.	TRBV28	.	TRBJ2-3	TGTGCCAGCAGACAGGACCGCACAGATACGCAGTATTTT	CASRQDRTDTQYF
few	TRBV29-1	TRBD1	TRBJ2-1	TGCAGCGTCGACAGGGGGCATGAGCAGTTCTTC	CSVDRGHEQFF
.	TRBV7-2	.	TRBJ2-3	TGTGCCAGCCGCTTGTCGGCTAGCACAGATACGCAGTATTTT	CASRLSASTDTQYF
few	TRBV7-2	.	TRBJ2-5	TGTGCCAGCAGCAACTGGGGCAGTGGGGAGACCCAGTACTTC	CASSNWGSGETQYF
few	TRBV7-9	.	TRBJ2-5	TGTGCCAGCAGCACCCAGACAGACCTGACGGAGACCCAGTACTTC	CASSTQTDLTETQYF
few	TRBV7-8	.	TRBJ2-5	TGTGCCAGCAGCACAGGGACTACCCAAGAGACCCAGTACTTC	CASSTGTTQETQYF
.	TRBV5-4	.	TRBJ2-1	TGTGCCAGCAGTAATAGTGGGGTACGCGATGAGCAGTTCTTC	CASSNSGVRDEQFF
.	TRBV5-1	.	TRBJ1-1	TGCGCCAGCAGCTTGGAGGGAGTCTCTGAAGCTTTCTTT	CASSLEGVSEAFF